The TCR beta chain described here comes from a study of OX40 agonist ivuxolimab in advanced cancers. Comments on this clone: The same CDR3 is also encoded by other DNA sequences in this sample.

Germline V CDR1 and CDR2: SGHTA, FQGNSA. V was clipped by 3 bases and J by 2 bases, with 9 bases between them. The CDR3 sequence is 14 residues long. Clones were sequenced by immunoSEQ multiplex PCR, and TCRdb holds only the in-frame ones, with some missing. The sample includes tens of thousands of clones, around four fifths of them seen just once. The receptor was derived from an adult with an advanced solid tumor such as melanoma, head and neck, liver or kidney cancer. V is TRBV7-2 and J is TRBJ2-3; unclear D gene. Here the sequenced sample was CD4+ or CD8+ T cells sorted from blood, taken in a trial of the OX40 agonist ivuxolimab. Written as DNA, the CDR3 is TGTGCCAGCAGCTTGCTGGGGATCACAGATACGCAGTATTTT. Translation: CASSLLGITDTQYF.